These 3 T cell receptor beta chains originate from one sample sequenced in a study of blood T cell repertoires in COVID-19. Clones were sequenced by immunoSEQ multiplex PCR, and TCRdb holds only the in-frame ones, with some missing. The sample includes a few hundred thousand clones, roughly 91% seen only once; the top ten take 2.5% to 3.5%. The source material was PBMCs or T cells enriched from blood (not recorded which). All receptors come from a woman aged 45 to 65 who had been exposed to COVID-19.

This clone was observed a few times. The chain links TRBV10-1 to TRBJ1-3; 8 bases agree with TRBD1. Germline values: CDR1 WNHNN, CDR2 SYGVQD (reference sequence). This CDR3 is 19 amino acids long. V shed 6 bases and J 0 bases; nucleotides not matched to a gene: 16. The CDR3 spells CASRVKPGQDYSSGNTIYF. CDR3 coding DNA: TGCGCCAGCAGAGTAAAGCCGGGACAGGACTATTCCTCTGGAAACACCATATATTTT.

This clone was counted a few times. The J gene is TRBJ2-4, the V gene TRBV7-2; TRBD1 matches at 8 bases. The CDR3 extends over 14 amino acids. V dropped 4 bases and J dropped 3; count of bases not matched to a gene: 2. CDR1 and CDR2 from the germline V gene are SGHTA and FQGNSA. The CDR3 loop is CASSSGQGKNIQYF. CDR3 sequence (DNA): TGTGCCAGCAGCTCCGGACAGGGCAAAAACATTCAGTACTTC.

The V call is TRBV7-8, the J call TRBJ2-5; the D gene is possibly TRBD2 (5 bases). The ends were cut back, 2 bases at V and 1 base at J, with 8 bases in the middle. CDR1 is SGHVS and CDR2 is FQNEAQ in the germline V gene. The CDR3 spans 14 residues. CDR3 amino acids: CASSLPGIQETQYF. CDR3 in DNA: TGTGCCAGCAGCTTACCCGGGATCCAAGAGACCCAGTACTTC.